Listed below are T cell receptor beta chains from one sample, sequenced in a study of T-cell reconstitution after alpha-beta-depleted transplantation in children. TCRdb analysed the PCR reads with MiXCR anew, one entry per CDR3 protein. The data hold about 610,000 distinct CDR3 sequences, with roughly a tenth observed a single time. The sequences come from PBMCs from the stem cell graft donor, collected from the stem cell graft. The receptors were sampled from a human donor who donated a stem cell graft to a child with acute myeloid leukemia. The CDR3 runs from the conserved cysteine through the conserved F or W. A D gene is named only where the DNA matches it firmly. The listing skips clone size in some rows; elsewhere it reads once, few, many or a size class.

j_call v_call d_call clone_size cdr3_nt cdr3_aa
TRBJ1-1 TRBV30 NA NA TGTGCCTGGAGTGTACTACGGGTGAACACTGAAGCTTTCTTT CAWSVLRVNTEAFF
TRBJ1-1 TRBV20-1 NA few TGCAGTGCCCCGCCGGGCCCAAGGGAGACTGAAGCTTTCTTT CSAPPGPRETEAFF
TRBJ1-1 TRBV3-1 NA few TGTGCCAGCAGCCAATCTGGGGGCAGGAACACTGAAGCTTTCTTT CASSQSGGRNTEAFF
TRBJ2-1 TRBV7-7 TRBD2 NA TGTGCTAGCAGCCGAGTAGCGGGAAACCTCTACAATGAGCAGTTCTTC CASSRVAGNLYNEQFF
TRBJ2-2 TRBV20-1 NA many TGCAGTGCTAGCCGCAACACCGGGGAGCTGTTTTTT CSASRNTGELFF
TRBJ2-2 TRBV2 NA few TGTGCCAGCAGTGAACGGGGACTGGAACTCACCGGGGAGCTGTTTTTT CASSERGLELTGELFF
TRBJ2-3 TRBV9 NA many TGTGCCAGCAGCACCTACGACAGCGCCTCCGGTACTAGCACAGATACGCAGTATTTT CASSTYDSASGTSTDTQYF
TRBJ2-1 TRBV6-2/TRBV6-3 NA NA TGTGCCAGCAGTTATCGAGACTACAATGAGCAGTTCTTC CASSYRDYNEQFF
TRBJ2-1 TRBV4-1 NA NA TGCGCCAGCAGCCCGGCGTGGGCGGCCCTGGGCTCCTACAATGAGCAGTTCTTC CASSPAWAALGSYNEQFF
TRBJ2-1 TRBV30 TRBD1 few TGTGCCTGGAGGACGAACAGGGGGATTTCCAGAGATGAGCAGTTCTTC CAWRTNRGISRDEQFF
TRBJ2-5 TRBV5-1 TRBD2 NA TGCGCCAGCAGCTCCCAACCGACTAGCGGGAAGGAGACCCAGTACTTC CASSSQPTSGKETQYF
TRBJ2-2 TRBV29-1 NA few TGCAGCGTCAATGCCGGGGTTTACACCGGGGAGCTGTTTTTT CSVNAGVYTGELFF
TRBJ2-1 TRBV12-3/TRBV12-4 NA few TGTGCCAGCAGTTTTGTGGGCAATGAGCAGTTCTTC CASSFVGNEQFF
TRBJ2-7 TRBV29-1 NA few TGCAGCGTTGGAAGACCGGGAGAAGAGCAGTACTTC CSVGRPGEEQYF
TRBJ1-2 TRBV6-1 NA NA TGTGCCAGCAGCCAACGACAGTATAACTATGGCTACACCTTC CASSQRQYNYGYTF
TRBJ1-2 TRBV5-1 NA few TGCGCCAGCAGCTTAGCGGACTTCTATGGCTACACCTTC CASSLADFYGYTF
TRBJ2-7 TRBV12-3/TRBV12-4 NA NA TGTGCCAGCAGTTTAGCGCCAGGTGCGGTTGGCGAGCAGTACTTC CASSLAPGAVGEQYF
TRBJ2-7 TRBV18 NA NA TGTGCCAGCTCAGCCTTGGAACAGGGTATAACCTACGAGCAGTACTTC CASSALEQGITYEQYF
TRBJ2-1 TRBV20-1 NA few TGCAGTGCTAGAGATTCTTGGCGGGACATCACCGATGAGCAGTTCTTC CSARDSWRDITDEQFF
TRBJ2-3 TRBV5-1 NA few TGCGCCAGCAGCTTGTCAGGGGCCCCAGGCGGGACGCAGTATTTT CASSLSGAPGGTQYF
TRBJ2-7 TRBV5-1 TRBD2 NA TGCGCCAGCATGGCTAGCGGGAGTTCCTACGAGCAGTACTTC CASMASGSSYEQYF
TRBJ2-2 TRBV7-7 NA many TGTGCTAGCAGCTCACGACGGACAGCGAACACCGGGGAGCTGTTTTTT CASSSRRTANTGELFF
TRBJ2-7 TRBV20-1 NA few TGCAGTGCGAGTATCGAGAACGAGCAGTACTTC CSASIENEQYF
TRBJ2-3 TRBV7-3 TRBD2 NA TGTGCCAGCAGCTTATTAGCGGGAGGGGTGCAGTATTTT CASSLLAGGVQYF
TRBJ1-2 TRBV12-3/TRBV12-4 NA many TGTGCCAGCAGTTTGGCAGGGGTTGGGTATGGCTACACCTTC CASSLAGVGYGYTF
TRBJ2-5 TRBV7-9 TRBD1 few TGTGCCAGCAGGCCGTGGGACAGGGAAGAGACCCAGTACTTC CASRPWDREETQYF
TRBJ1-2 TRBV6-9 NA NA TGTGCCAGCAGTTATAGTACAGGTGGAAACTATGGCTACACCTTC CASSYSTGGNYGYTF
TRBJ1-2 TRBV6-6 NA NA TGTGCCAGCAGCCCCGAGGGGACCTATGGCTACACCTTC CASSPEGTYGYTF
TRBJ2-1 TRBV6-5 NA NA TGTGCCAGCAGTTACCGCCCACTAGTGAACAATGAGCAGTTCTTC CASSYRPLVNNEQFF
TRBJ2-7 TRBV28 TRBD1 many TGTGCCAGCAGTGCGAGACAGGGAGCGTACGAGCAGTACTTC CASSARQGAYEQYF